Below are 2 T cell receptor beta chains sequenced from a single sample in a study of human T cells and chemical hapten exposure (dated by TCRdb to the early 2020s). Library creation used RACE. For sequencing, a NextSeq 500 was employed. In-frame beta chains were kept once TCRdb had trimmed the public reads at Q25 with fastp and called clones with MiXCR. Each entry is one CDR3 protein sequence, shown with its most common DNA and genes. The sample table records tens of thousands of distinct CDR3 sequences; roughly a tenth of these occur just once. Around 3.9% of the sample belongs to the ten largest clones. What this sample's time point label stands for: pre-sensitization, week 0. This specimen's treatment or condition label, per the study, means: therapeutic diphenylcyclopropenone sensitization with weekly scalp DPC. The sequencing here drew on whole blood, taken in connection with sensitization to the hapten diphenylcyclopropenone (DPC). The receptors were sampled from a woman aged 40-49 years with alopecia areata. Some clones in this sample may be carry-over from other donors' samples.

This chain connects TRBV29-1 to TRBJ2-3; D perhaps matches TRBD1 (6 bases). CDR1 SQVTM and CDR2 ANQGSEA come from the germline V gene. The CDR3 contains 11 residues. Written as DNA, the CDR3 is TGCAGTTCTGGAACGGACAGTACGCAGTATTTT. It codes for CSSGTDSTQYF.

In regard to this clonotype: Possible read error: a much larger clone is one base away. The rearrangement uses TRBV10-2 and TRBJ2-5, with D possibly matching TRBD2 (5 bases). Germline V gene sequence: CDR1 WSHSY, CDR2 SAAADI. With 6 bases removed from V and 6 bases from J, the gap between germline ends came to 11 bases. This CDR3 region has 12 residues. CDR3 sequence: CASRLDLKTQYF. The CDR3 nucleotides are TGCGCCAGCAGACTGGACTTAAAGACCCAGTACTTC.